The 17 T cell receptor beta chains listed next were all sequenced from one sample in a study of post-analysis software for immune sequencing data. These receptors are not linked to any known antigen. Study-level points and caveats: Patients showed TRBV5-6, TRBV5-1 and TRBV20-1 among five TRBV segments more frequent than in controls.

The authors incorporated unique molecular identifiers into the TCR beta cDNA libraries. Using its own MiXCR run on the PCR reads, TCRdb lists one record per CDR3 protein. In the table there are around 770,000 distinct CDR3 sequences, around 45% of which are singletons. The sample consisted of blood. The receptors originated from a girl between 5 and 17 years old with multiple sclerosis.

The CDR3 spells CSVISTGTDTQYF. The DNA for the CDR3 is TGCAGCGTAATATCGACAGGGACAGATACGCAGTATTTT. The chain uses TRBV29-1 and TRBJ2-3; TRBD1 matches at 7 bases. Germline V CDR1 and CDR2: SQVTM, ANQGSEA. The CDR3 has 13 amino acids. Trimming at V came to 6 bases and at J to 3 bases, leaving 6 bases not matched to a gene.

The chain couples TRBV7-9 to TRBJ2-1, with D maybe TRBD2 (5 bases). The V gene's germline CDR1 is SEHNR and CDR2 FQNEAQ (reference sequence). The CDR3 is made up of 15 amino acids. V was clipped by 4 bases and J by 7 bases, with 17 bases between them. The CDR3 region has the DNA TGTGCCAGCAGCTCAAACGGACTCGGAAAAAATGAGCAGTTCTTC. Residues: CASSSNGLGKNEQFF.

This clonotype was found a few times. The V call is TRBV3-1, the J call TRBJ2-6; no firm D call. This CDR3 contains 15 residues. The V and J ends lost 3 bases and 0 bases respectively, with 6 bases between them. In germline, CDR1 is LGHDT, CDR2 YNNKEL (reference sequence). In nucleotides, the CDR3 is TGTGCCAGCAGCCAGACGAGCTCTGGGGCCAACGTCCTGACTTTC. It yields the protein CASSQTSSGANVLTF.

The chain combines TRBV27 with TRBJ2-5; no clear D gene. The DNA end favors TRBJ2-7, so the J call may be wrong. The V gene's germline CDR1 is MNHEY and CDR2 SMNVEV (reference sequence). The CDR3 contains 14 residues. The DNA of the CDR3 is TGTGCCAGCAGATCGGTGGTCGGCTCCTACGAGCAGTACTTC. Translating gives CASRSVVGSYEQYF.

This clonotype was detected only a few times. The chain has TRBV24-1 and TRBJ1-5; the match to TRBD1 covers 9 bases. Germline CDR1 is KGHDR and CDR2 is SFDVKD. This CDR3 has 14 residues. J gave up 6 bases and V 4 bases, and 3 bases lay outside the gene matches. CDR3 DNA: TGTGCCACCAGTGAGCCGGGACAGGGTCAGCCCCAGCATTTT. Translated: CATSEPGQGQPQHF.

This clonotype has a handful of counts. The chain employs TRBV7-6 and TRBJ2-7; possibly TRBD1 for D (5 bases). The V end lost 1 base, the J end lost 4 bases, and 17 bases lay between the germline ends. The CDR3 contains 16 residues. Germline CDR1 and CDR2: SGHVS and FNYEAQ. The CDR3 nucleotides are TGTGCCAGCAGCTTAGAGCCCCGGGCTGGGGCGTACGAGCAGTACTTC. Translated: CASSLEPRAGAYEQYF.

This clonotype was seen only a few times. The gene calls are TRBV29-1 and TRBJ2-1, with unresolved D. Trimming took off 4 bases at V and 0 bases at J, with 10 bases between the two ends. Per the germline V gene, CDR1 is SQVTM and CDR2 is ANQGSEA. The CDR3 length is 14 residues. The CDR3 DNA follows: TGCAGCGTTGTCGGCGGTAGCTCCTACAATGAGCAGTTCTTC. It specifies CSVVGGSSYNEQFF.

The chain joins TRBV7-8 to TRBJ2-7, with D perhaps matching TRBD1 or TRBD2 (5 bases each). CDR1 is SGHVS, CDR2 FQNEAQ, per germline. This CDR3 has 14 residues. Trimming left V 5 bases short and J 6 bases short, with 17 bases between. The CDR3: CASSIRRGAGEQYF. CDR3 coding DNA: TGTGCCAGCAGCATCCGGAGAGGGGCTGGCGAGCAGTACTTC.

This clonotype was counted only a few times. The rearrangement joins TRBV29-1 to TRBJ2-1; D not resolved. Trimming shortened V by 7 bases and J by 5 bases, and 12 bases separated the two germline ends. Germline CDR1 SQVTM, CDR2 ANQGSEA. This CDR3 region has 12 residues. DNA for the CDR3: TGCAGCGCCGGGTATGCGGACAATGAGCAGTTCTTC. It yields the protein CSAGYADNEQFF.

The chain combines TRBV7-2 with TRBJ2-7; the D call may be TRBD1 or TRBD2 (5 bases each). There are 15 residues in the CDR3. The V gene lost 3 bases and the J gene lost 4 bases, with 16 bases spanning the gap. Germline lookup yields CDR1 SGHTA and CDR2 FQGNSA. CDR3 sequence: CASSFGTPRVYEQYF. The CDR3 DNA reads TGTGCCAGCAGCTTTGGGACCCCGAGAGTGTACGAGCAGTACTTC. Filled out from reference TRBV7-2 and TRBJ2-7, the complete variable domain reads GAGVSQSPSNKVTEKGKDVELRCDPISGHTALYWYRQSLGQGLEFLIYFQGNSAPDKSGLPSDRFSAERTGGSVSTLTIQRTQQEDSAVYLCASSFGTPRVYEQYFGPGTRLTVT.

The chain uses TRBV29-1 and TRBJ2-7; the D gene is possibly TRBD2 (6 bases). Germline CDR1 reads SQVTM; CDR2 reads ANQGSEA. The CDR3 is 12 residues long. V lost 4 bases and J lost 2, with 9 bases in between. This CDR3 reads CSVVEGPYEQYF. The CDR3 nucleotides read TGCAGCGTTGTGGAGGGACCCTACGAGCAGTACTTC.

On this clonotype itself: One end of the junction does not line up with germline, which may come from a read error. This chain links TRBV27 with TRBJ2-7; possibly TRBD2 for D (6 bases). Per the germline V gene, CDR1 is MNHEY and CDR2 is SMNVEV (reference sequence). This CDR3 has 17 residues. CDR3 loop: CANSPLGRGRGSYEQYF. In DNA, the CDR3 is TGTGCCAACAGTCCGCTAGGGCGTGGGCGGGGATCCTACGAGCAGTACTTC.

The J gene is TRBJ2-1, the V gene TRBV4-1, with 8 bases fitting TRBD2. Unmatched junction bases numbered 6, after V lost 1 base and J lost 4 bases. CDR1 and CDR2 (germline): MGHRA, YSYEKL. This CDR3 has 16 residues. CDR3 sequence: CASSQARLAGYNEQFF. The CDR3 nucleotides are TGCGCCAGCAGCCAAGCCCGGCTAGCGGGTTACAATGAGCAGTTCTTC.

Comment on this clonotype: Germline is not matched at one junction end, which may reflect a read error. The chain joins TRBV5-1 to TRBJ2-6; 8 nucleotides match TRBD2. This CDR3 region has 20 residues. Germline V lookup: CDR1 SGHRS, CDR2 YFSETQ. The CDR3 region is CASSLGLAGPSRSEANVLTF. CDR3 nucleotides: TGCGCCAGCAGCCTCGGGTTAGCGGGACCCTCCCGCTCTGAGGCCAACGTCCTGACTTTC.

The chain uses TRBV29-1 and TRBJ2-7, with 11 positions matching TRBD2. Trimming took 5 bases from V and 5 from J; bases not matched to a gene: 8. Germline CDR1 reads SQVTM; CDR2 reads ANQGSEA. The CDR3 contains 14 residues. CDR3: CSVTLAGGLDEQYF. The CDR3 DNA is TGCAGCGTTACATTAGCGGGAGGGCTCGACGAGCAGTACTTC.

This clonotype has a handful of counts. V is TRBV28 and J is TRBJ2-7; 7 bases fit TRBD1. The assigned J gene may be wrong: the sequence end matches TRBJ2-5 better. The CDR3 sequence is 15 residues long. Germline CDR1 MDHEN, CDR2 SYDVKM. This chain's CDR3 is CASILRDSPWETQYF. CDR3 coding DNA: TGTGCCAGCATCCTCCGGGACAGTCCATGGGAGACCCAGTACTTC.

This clonotype came up once. The chain links TRBV3-1 to TRBJ2-2, with D perhaps given as TRBD1 or TRBD2 (5 bases each). Germline assignment: CDR1 LGHDT and CDR2 YNNKEL (reference sequence). The length of the CDR3 is 14 residues. V shed 3 bases and J shed 6 bases, with 11 bases lying between them. CDR3 protein: CASSQSGRPGELFF. In nucleotides, the CDR3 is TGTGCCAGCAGCCAGTCAGGGAGACCCGGGGAGCTGTTTTTT.